Each of the 12 T cell receptor beta chains below was sequenced from the same sample in a study of shared clonotypes between healthy human individuals (TCRdb year 2020). The library was built by means of the immunoSEQ multiplex PCR assay. The clones in this table, taken by TCRdb from immuneACCESS, are in-frame only. Not every clone is retained; where verified, under half of the shortfall comes from an unresolved V gene, and the cause of the rest is unknown. This sample is represented by hundreds of thousands of clones; around 75% of them were singletons. Approximately 13% of the sample is taken by the ten largest. What was sequenced was PBMCs. The receptors were gathered from a woman in her forties in good health. Some clones in this sample may be carry-over from other donors' samples.

The gene calls are TRBV18 and TRBJ2-1, with 7 bases identical to TRBD1. The CDR3 runs 16 residues. V gave up 1 base and J gave up 5 bases; unmatched junction bases: 8. Germline V gene sequence: CDR1 KGHSH, CDR2 LQKENI. The CDR3 nucleotides are TGTGCCAGCTCACCACGTTACAGGGGTTGGGACAATGAGCAGTTCTTC. Residues: CASSPRYRGWDNEQFF.

This chain uses TRBV28 with TRBJ2-5; possibly TRBD2 for D (5 bases). CDR3 length: 11 residues. Germline V gives CDR1 MDHEN, CDR2 SYDVKM. Deletions cut 2 bases from V and 7 bases from J, with 5 bases between. The CDR3 sequence: CASSLGGTQYF. The DNA of the CDR3 is TGTGCCAGCAGTTTAGGAGGGACCCAGTACTTC.

This clone occurred once. The genes are TRBV6-1 and TRBJ2-2, with D perhaps given as TRBD1 or TRBD2 (5 bases each). Trimming cost V 8 bases and J 1 base, with 11 bases left between them. CDR3 length: 14 residues. The germline V gene has CDR1 MNHNS and CDR2 SASEGT. This CDR3 reads CASGQGRNTGELFF. The CDR3, as DNA: TGTGCCAGCGGGCAGGGACGGAACACCGGGGAGCTGTTTTTT.

The V and J genes are TRBV15 and TRBJ2-7; TRBD2 matches at 13 bases. The CDR3 is made up of 18 amino acids. Trimming at V came to 1 base and at J to 0 bases, leaving 6 bases not matched to a gene. The germline CDR1 and CDR2 sequences are LNHNV and YYDKDF (reference sequence). The CDR3 region has the DNA TGTGCCACCAGCAGAGGGGGACTAGCGGGGAAGAGCTCCTACGAGCAGTACTTC. Protein sequence: CATSRGGLAGKSSYEQYF.

The J gene is TRBJ2-1, the V gene TRBV18; TRBD2 matches 11 bases. The CDR3 consists of 15 residues. CDR1 and CDR2 from the germline V gene are KGHSH and LQKENI. J was trimmed by 7 bases and V by 3 bases; bases with no gene match: 5. CDR3 coding DNA: TGTGCCAGCTCACCGACTAGCGGGGCTCTAAATGAGCAGTTCTTC. Amino acid sequence: CASSPTSGALNEQFF.

In its sample, this clone was seen once. The CDR3 loop is CASSIVVGGAGANVLTF. As DNA, the CDR3 is TGTGCCAGTAGTATAGTAGTGGGCGGGGCTGGGGCCAACGTCCTGACTTTC. This rearrangement joins TRBV19 to TRBJ2-6; D is possibly TRBD2 (6 bases). Trimming removed 1 base at V and 2 bases at J, with 12 bases between. This CDR3 spans 17 amino acids. Germline-derived CDR1 and CDR2 are LNHDA and SQIVND (reference sequence). Full variable domain (rest looked up from reference TRBV19 and TRBJ2-6): DGGITQSPKYLFRKEGQNVTLSCEQNLNHDAMYWYRQDPGQGLRLIYYSQIVNDFQKGDIAEGYSVSREKKESFPLTVTSAQKNPTAFYLCASSIVVGGAGANVLTFGAGSRLTVL.

V usage is TRBV5-1 and J usage is TRBJ2-1; TRBD2 might be the D (5 bases). The CDR3 has 15 amino acids. V was clipped by 0 bases and J by 6 bases, with 13 bases between them. Germline V gives CDR1 SGHRS, CDR2 YFSETQ. The CDR3 loop reads CASSLERRWVNEQFF. CDR3 sequence (DNA): TGCGCCAGCAGCTTGGAGCGGCGCTGGGTCAATGAGCAGTTCTTC.

J is TRBJ1-4 and V is TRBV28; TRBD1 matches 10 bases. J lost 7 bases, V lost 2 bases, and 4 bases had no gene match. Germline-derived CDR1 and CDR2 are MDHEN and SYDVKM. The CDR3 has 15 amino acids. The CDR3 sequence is CASSLGRQGAEKLFF. CDR3 sequence (DNA): TGTGCCAGCAGTTTAGGGAGACAGGGGGCTGAAAAACTGTTTTTT.

The chain recombines TRBV5-1 with TRBJ2-7, with D possibly being TRBD2 (5 bases). This CDR3 region has 14 residues. Germline lookup yields CDR1 SGHRS and CDR2 YFSETQ. V was trimmed by 3 bases and J by 0 bases, leaving 10 bases between them. The CDR3 region is CASSYREASYEQYF. The CDR3 DNA is TGCGCCAGCAGCTACCGGGAAGCCTCCTACGAGCAGTACTTC.

There are a few counts of this clone. V gene TRBV29-1 combines with J gene TRBJ1-1; D uncertain. Germline V gene data show CDR1 as SQVTM and CDR2 as ANQGSEA. V lost 3 bases and J 3 bases, leaving 8 bases between the germline ends. The CDR3 spans 12 residues. CDR3 DNA: TGCAGCGTTGACAGGAGGGACACTGAAGCTTTCTTT. The encoded protein is CSVDRRDTEAFF.

In its sample, this clone was seen a few times. The rearrangement joins TRBV19 to TRBJ2-7; D unclear. This CDR3 is built from 13 residues. Germline lookup yields CDR1 LNHDA and CDR2 SQIVND (reference sequence). V lost 5 bases and J lost 0, with 8 bases in between. The CDR3 DNA is TGTGCCAGTAGTTCACCTTTCTCCTACGAGCAGTACTTC. Its translation: CASSSPFSYEQYF.

V and J are TRBV7-9 and TRBJ1-1, with 7 positions matching TRBD1. CDR3 length: 16 residues. V lost 0 bases, J lost 3 bases, and 7 bases stayed unmatched. Germline V gene data show CDR1 as SEHNR and CDR2 as FQNEAQ (reference sequence). CDR3 sequence reads: CASSLAQAGGYTEAFF. The DNA for the CDR3 is TGTGCCAGCAGCTTAGCCCAGGCAGGGGGGTACACTGAAGCTTTCTTT. The full variable domain, rest sourced from reference TRBV7-9 and TRBJ1-1, is DTGVSQNPRHKITKRGQNVTFRCDPISEHNRLYWYRQTLGQGPEFLTYFQNEAQLEKSRLLSDRFSAERPKGSFSTLEIQRTEQGDSAMYLCASSLAQAGGYTEAFFGQGTRLTVV.